The rows below give T cell receptor beta chains drawn from one sample of a study of blood T cell repertoires in COVID-19. The protocol was immunoSEQ multiplex PCR, while the TCRdb copy is restricted to in-frame clones and leaves out a portion. The sample consists of some 400,000 clones, 85% to 90% of them appearing once. The sequenced sample was PBMCs or T cells enriched from blood (not recorded which). The receptors originated from a woman aged 25-40 years who had recovered from COVID-19. The CDR3 runs from the conserved cysteine through the conserved F or W. A D gene is named only where the DNA matches it firmly. Rows give clone size only sometimes, using once, few, many, or a class for an expanded clone.

d_call,clone_size,j_call,v_call,cdr3_nt,cdr3_aa
TRBD2,-,TRBJ2-3,TRBV27,TGTGCCAGCAGTTTACACGGGAGGGCCCCAGATACGCAGTATTTT,CASSLHGRAPDTQYF
TRBD1,-,TRBJ1-3,TRBV18,TGTGCCAGCTCACCGGGACAGCCCTCTGGAAACACCATATATTTT,CASSPGQPSGNTIYF
-,-,TRBJ2-7,TRBV7-6,TGTGCCAGCAGCTTAGAAGGCGGCTTCACCTACGAGCAGTACTTC,CASSLEGGFTYEQYF
-,-,TRBJ2-2,TRBV6-5,TGTGCCAGCGGGGAGGAGACAGCGAACACCGGGGAGCTGTTTTTT,CASGEETANTGELFF
TRBD1,-,TRBJ1-1,TRBV7-9,TGTGCCAGCAGCCCTAAGGGGACAGGGAGCACTGAAGCTTTCTTT,CASSPKGTGSTEAFF
TRBD1,-,TRBJ1-1,TRBV10-3,TGTGCCATCAGTCAAGGAGACAGGGCGAACACTGAAGCTTTCTTT,CAISQGDRANTEAFF
TRBD1,-,TRBJ1-4,TRBV19,TGTGCCAGTAGTATACTGGCCGCAGGGGGATCAGGTGAAAAACTGTTTTTT,CASSILAAGGSGEKLFF
TRBD1,-,TRBJ2-1,TRBV5-1,TGCGCCAGCAGCTCTCGGACAGGGACCTACAATGAGCAGTTCTTC,CASSSRTGTYNEQFF
TRBD1,-,TRBJ2-7,TRBV28,TGTGCCAGCAGTTTCGCCTCCGGGACAGGGGCACCCTACGAGCAGTACTTC,CASSFASGTGAPYEQYF
TRBD1,few,TRBJ1-1,TRBV30,TGTGCCTGGATTGAGATCGGACAGGGGGGGAACACTGAAGCTTTCTTT,CAWIEIGQGGNTEAFF
-,-,TRBJ1-5,TRBV3-1/TRBV3-2,TGTGCCAGCAGCGGTCACGGTCAGCCCCAGCATTTT,CASSGHGQPQHF
TRBD2,-,TRBJ2-2,TRBV7-2,TGTGCCAGCAGCCCGGGGGGGGGCAGTACCGGGGAGCTGTTTTTT,CASSPGGGSTGELFF
TRBD1,-,TRBJ1-1,TRBV30,TGTGCCTGGAGGATGACAGGGGTGAACACTGAAGCTTTCTTT,CAWRMTGVNTEAFF
-,-,TRBJ2-3,TRBV6-2/TRBV6-3,TGTGCCAGCAGCTTTGAGGTGGGACTCCGCACAGATACGCAGTATTTT,CASSFEVGLRTDTQYF
TRBD1,-,TRBJ1-2,TRBV24-1,TGTGCCACCATTGTCCCGGGACAGGGGGCGCGAGGCTACACCTTC,CATIVPGQGARGYTF